The 10 T cell receptor beta chains in this list originate from one sample, sequenced in a study of molecular identifiers for immune sequencing clone quantification. Via MiXCR, TCRdb re-called the PCR reads, giving one row per CDR3 protein. Of some 680,000 distinct CDR3 sequences listed, about 25% are singletons. The sequencing input was naive CD8+ T cells from blood, with Jurkat cell RNA spiked in. Indicated subset: FACS-sorted CD8+CD4-CCR7+CD45RA+ naive T cells. These receptors came from a human donor in good health. Some libraries in this study had Jurkat cell RNA spiked in.

This clonotype has a count of ten or more. V gene TRBV12-3 or TRBV12-4 combines with J gene TRBJ1-6; D gene ambiguous. V was trimmed by 7 bases and J by 7 bases, leaving 17 bases between them. The CDR3 has 15 residues. CDR3: CASTPLGWVNSPLHF. In DNA form, the CDR3 reads TGTGCCAGCACACCGCTAGGATGGGTCAATTCACCCCTCCACTTT.

Concerning this clonotype: A junction end diverges from the germline sequence, so it may reflect a read error. CDR3 amino acids: CASSTLQGADTEALF. The CDR3 DNA follows: TGTGCCAGCAGCACTCTACAGGGGGCGGACACTGAAGCTCTCTTT. This chain links TRBV9 with TRBJ1-1; 9 bases fit TRBD1. The CDR3 length is 15 residues. CDR1 is SGDLS and CDR2 is YYNGEE in the germline V gene.

Comments on this clonotype: A much larger clone differs from this one at a single base, so this may be a read error. The chain uses TRBV15 and TRBJ2-3; D is perhaps TRBD2 (6 bases). The germline V gene encodes CDR1 LNHNV and CDR2 YYDKDF (reference sequence). The CDR3 has 15 amino acids. The CDR3 DNA reads TGTGCCACCGGCAGATCCCGGGGAAGCGGGGATACGCAGTATTTT. Amino acids: CATGRSRGSGDTQYF.

This clonotype was seen more than once but under ten times. V and J are TRBV7-9 and TRBJ2-2; 7 positions match TRBD1. From germline, CDR1 is SEHNR and CDR2 FQNEAQ (reference sequence). The CDR3 extends over 16 amino acids. The trim removed 5 bases at V and 1 base at J, leaving 7 bases unmatched. CDR3 bases: TGTGCCAGCAGCCAGAACCGGGACAGGAACACCGGGGAGCTGTTTTTT. Amino acid sequence: CASSQNRDRNTGELFF.

This clonotype was observed a few times. The rearrangement joins TRBV11-2 to TRBJ2-1, with D maybe TRBD1 (6 bases). In germline, CDR1 is SGHAT, CDR2 FQNNGV. The CDR3 has 15 residues. The V end was cut by 5 bases, the J end by 3 bases, with 14 bases between. DNA of the CDR3: TGTGCCAGCAGCGTTCGGGACACCTTCTACAATGAGCAGTTCTTC. It encodes CASSVRDTFYNEQFF. Combining the CDR3 with reference TRBV11-2 and TRBJ2-1 gives the whole variable domain EAGVAQSPRYKIIEKRQSVAFWCNPISGHATLYWYQQILGQGPKLLIQFQNNGVVDDSQLPKDRFSAERLKGVDSTLKIQPAKLEDSAVYLCASSVRDTFYNEQFFGPGTRLTVL.

In this sample, this clonotype turned up a few times. The DNA for the CDR3 is TGTGCCAGCAGCTCCCCTTTGGGACGGCGCGGCACTGAAGCTTTCTTT. This sequence encodes CASSSPLGRRGTEAFF. This chain links TRBV13 with TRBJ1-1; weak D call: TRBD1 (5 bases). The germline CDR1 and CDR2 sequences are PRHDT and FYEKMQ (reference sequence). Deletions cut 4 bases from V and 4 bases from J, with 19 bases between. CDR3 length equals 16 residues.

About this clonotype itself: Its ends do not fully match the called genes, so a read error is possible. V usage is TRBV12-3 or TRBV12-4 and J usage is TRBJ2-5, with TRBD1 as a possible D gene (6 bases). The CDR3 spans 11 residues. The CDR3 loop reads CASSPGTTQHF. The DNA of the CDR3 is TGTGCCAGCAGTCCCGGGACAACCCAGCACTTC.

The chain links TRBV6-5 to TRBJ2-2; 10 bases agree with TRBD1. Unmatched junction bases numbered 13, after V lost 6 bases and J lost 6 bases. The CDR3 sequence is 17 residues long. CDR1 MNHEY and CDR2 SVGAGI come from the germline V gene. The CDR3 spells CASSQAAWTGGSGELFF. CDR3 bases: TGTGCCAGCAGCCAAGCCGCGTGGACAGGGGGGTCCGGGGAGCTGTTTTTT.

This clonotype was picked up many times. This sequence joins TRBV7-9 and TRBJ2-3; D uncertain. Between the trimmed V and J ends, which lost 3 bases and 3 bases, there was a span of 10 bases. Germline CDR1 reads SEHNR; CDR2 reads FQNEAQ (reference sequence). The CDR3 has 14 residues. CDR3: CASSFLSGTDTQYF. CDR3 DNA sequence: TGTGCCAGCAGCTTCCTGAGTGGTACAGATACGCAGTATTTT.

Worth noting for this clonotype: A clone one base away is much larger, so this may be a read error. V and J are TRBV5-1 and TRBJ2-3; 7 positions agree with TRBD2. The CDR3 runs 17 residues. V lost 4 bases, J lost 0 bases, and 11 bases stayed unmatched. Germline V gives CDR1 SGHRS, CDR2 YFSETQ. The CDR3 coding sequence is TGCGCCAGCAGCCTGAATACTAGCGACGTTAGCACAGATACGCAGTATTTT. The encoded protein is CASSLNTSDVSTDTQYF.